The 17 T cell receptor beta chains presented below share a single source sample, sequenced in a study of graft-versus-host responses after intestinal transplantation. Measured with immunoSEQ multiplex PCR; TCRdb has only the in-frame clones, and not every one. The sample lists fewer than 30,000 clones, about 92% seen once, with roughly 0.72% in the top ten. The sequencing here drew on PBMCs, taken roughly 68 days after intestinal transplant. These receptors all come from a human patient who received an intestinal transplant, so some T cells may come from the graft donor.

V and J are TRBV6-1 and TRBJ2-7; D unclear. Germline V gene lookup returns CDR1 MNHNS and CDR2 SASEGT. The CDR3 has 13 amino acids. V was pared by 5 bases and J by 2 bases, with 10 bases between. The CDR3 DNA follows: TGTGCCAGCAGTTCGACTGGCCCCTACGAGCAGTACTTC. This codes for CASSSTGPYEQYF.

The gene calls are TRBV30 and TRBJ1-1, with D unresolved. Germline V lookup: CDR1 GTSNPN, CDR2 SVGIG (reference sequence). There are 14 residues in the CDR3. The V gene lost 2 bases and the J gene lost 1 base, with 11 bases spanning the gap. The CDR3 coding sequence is TGTGCCTGGAGTCCGGTGGCCAAGAACACTGAAGCTTTCTTT. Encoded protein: CAWSPVAKNTEAFF.

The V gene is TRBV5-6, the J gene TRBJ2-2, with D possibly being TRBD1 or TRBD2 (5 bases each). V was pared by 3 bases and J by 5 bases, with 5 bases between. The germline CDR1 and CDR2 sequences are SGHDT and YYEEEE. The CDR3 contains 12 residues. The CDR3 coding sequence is TGTGCCAGCAGCTGGGGGACCGGGGAGCTGTTTTTT. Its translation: CASSWGTGELFF. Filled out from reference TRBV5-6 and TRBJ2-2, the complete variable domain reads DAGVTQSPTHLIKTRGQQVTLRCSPKSGHDTVSWYQQALGQGPQFIFQYYEEEERQRGNFPDRFSGHQFPNYSSELNVNALLLGDSALYLCASSWGTGELFFGEGSRLTVL.

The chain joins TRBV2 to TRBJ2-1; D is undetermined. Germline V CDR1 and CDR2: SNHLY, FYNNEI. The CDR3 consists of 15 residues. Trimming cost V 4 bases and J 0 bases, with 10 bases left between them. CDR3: CASSVGRSSYNEQFF. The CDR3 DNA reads TGTGCCAGCAGTGTTGGCAGAAGCTCCTACAATGAGCAGTTCTTC.

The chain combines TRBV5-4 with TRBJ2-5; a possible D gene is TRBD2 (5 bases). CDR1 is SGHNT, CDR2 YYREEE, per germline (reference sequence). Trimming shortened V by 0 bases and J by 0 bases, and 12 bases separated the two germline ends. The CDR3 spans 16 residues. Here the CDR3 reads CASSLVGVRDQETQYF. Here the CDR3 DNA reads TGTGCCAGCAGCTTGGTGGGAGTGAGGGACCAAGAGACCCAGTACTTC.

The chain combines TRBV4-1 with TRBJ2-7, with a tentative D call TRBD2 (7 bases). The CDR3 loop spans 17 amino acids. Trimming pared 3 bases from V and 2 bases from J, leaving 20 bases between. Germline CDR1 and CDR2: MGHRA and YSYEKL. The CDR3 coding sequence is TGCGCCAGCAGCCAGGTCAGAGGGGCGGGGGCGGCCTACGAGCAGTACTTC. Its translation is CASSQVRGAGAAYEQYF.

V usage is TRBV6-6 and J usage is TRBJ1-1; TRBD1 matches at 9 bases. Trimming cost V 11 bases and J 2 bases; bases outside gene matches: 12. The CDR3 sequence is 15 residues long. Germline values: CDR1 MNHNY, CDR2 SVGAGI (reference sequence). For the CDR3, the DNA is TGTGCCGGACAAGCGGGACAGGGAACCAACACTGAAGCTTTCTTT. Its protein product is CAGQAGQGTNTEAFF.

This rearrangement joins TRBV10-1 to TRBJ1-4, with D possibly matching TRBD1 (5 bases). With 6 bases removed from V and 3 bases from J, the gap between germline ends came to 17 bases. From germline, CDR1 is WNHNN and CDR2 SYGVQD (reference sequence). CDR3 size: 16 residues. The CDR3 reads CASRARSGYPNEKLFF. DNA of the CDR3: TGCGCCAGCAGGGCCCGTTCAGGGTACCCTAATGAAAAACTGTTTTTT.

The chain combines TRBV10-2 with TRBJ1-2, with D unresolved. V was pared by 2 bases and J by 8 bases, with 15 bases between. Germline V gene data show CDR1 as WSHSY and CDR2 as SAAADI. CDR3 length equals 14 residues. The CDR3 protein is CASSEDPAGWGYTF. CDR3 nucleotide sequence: TGCGCCAGCAGTGAGGATCCAGCGGGTTGGGGCTACACCTTC.

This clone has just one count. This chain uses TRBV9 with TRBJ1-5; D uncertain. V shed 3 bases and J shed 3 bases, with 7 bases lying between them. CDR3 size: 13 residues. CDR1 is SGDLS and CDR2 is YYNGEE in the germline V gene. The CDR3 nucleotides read TGTGCCAGCAGCGCCGCCCCCAATCAGCCCCAGCATTTT. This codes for CASSAAPNQPQHF.

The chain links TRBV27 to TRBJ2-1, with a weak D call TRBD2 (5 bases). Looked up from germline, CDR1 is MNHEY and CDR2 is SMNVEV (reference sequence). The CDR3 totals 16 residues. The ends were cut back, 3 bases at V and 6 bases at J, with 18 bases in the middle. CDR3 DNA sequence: TGTGCCAGCAGTTTTTTTTTCCGGGATATCTTCAATGAGCAGTTCTTC. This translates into CASSFFFRDIFNEQFF.

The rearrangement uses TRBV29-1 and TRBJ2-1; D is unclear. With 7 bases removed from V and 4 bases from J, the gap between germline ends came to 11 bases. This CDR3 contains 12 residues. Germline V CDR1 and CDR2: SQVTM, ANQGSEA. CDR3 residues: CSDTWEYNEQFF. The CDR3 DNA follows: TGCAGCGATACCTGGGAATACAATGAGCAGTTCTTC.

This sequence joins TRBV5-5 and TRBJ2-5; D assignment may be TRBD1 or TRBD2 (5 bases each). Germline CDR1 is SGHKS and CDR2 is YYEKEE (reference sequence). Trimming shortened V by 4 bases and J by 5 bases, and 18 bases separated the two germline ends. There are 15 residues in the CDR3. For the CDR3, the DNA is TGTGCCAGCAGCCCCCTGGACACTCCGGGGGAGACCCAGTACTTC. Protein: CASSPLDTPGETQYF.

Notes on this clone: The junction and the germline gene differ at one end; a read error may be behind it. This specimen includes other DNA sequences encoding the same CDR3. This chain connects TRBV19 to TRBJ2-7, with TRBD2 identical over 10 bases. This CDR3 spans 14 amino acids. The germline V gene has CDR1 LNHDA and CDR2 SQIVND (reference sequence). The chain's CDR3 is CASSLGLATYEQYF. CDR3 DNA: TGTGCCAGTAGCCTGGGACTAGCGACCTACGAACAGTACTTC. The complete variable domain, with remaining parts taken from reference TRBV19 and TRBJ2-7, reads DGGITQSPKYLFRKEGQNVTLSCEQNLNHDAMYWYRQDPGQGLRLIYYSQIVNDFQKGDIAEGYSVSREKKESFPLTVTSAQKNPTAFYLCASSLGLATYEQYFGPGTRLTVT.

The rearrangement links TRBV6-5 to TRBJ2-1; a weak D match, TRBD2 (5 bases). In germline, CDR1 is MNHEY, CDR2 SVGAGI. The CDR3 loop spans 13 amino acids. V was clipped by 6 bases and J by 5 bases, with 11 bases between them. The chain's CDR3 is CASSPGVNNEQFF. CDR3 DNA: TGTGCCAGCAGCCCCGGGGTGAACAATGAGCAGTTCTTC.

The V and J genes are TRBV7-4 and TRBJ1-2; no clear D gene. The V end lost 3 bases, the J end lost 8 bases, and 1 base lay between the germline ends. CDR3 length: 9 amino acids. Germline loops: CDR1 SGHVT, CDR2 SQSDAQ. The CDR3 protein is CASSLGYTF. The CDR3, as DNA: TGTGCCAGCAGCTTGGGCTACACCTTC.

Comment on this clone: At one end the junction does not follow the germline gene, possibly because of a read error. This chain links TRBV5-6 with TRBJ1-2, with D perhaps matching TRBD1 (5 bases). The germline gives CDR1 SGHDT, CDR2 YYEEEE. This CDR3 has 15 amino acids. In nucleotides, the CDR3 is TGTGCCAGCAACTTGGGGGGAAATCCTAACTATGGCTACACCTTC. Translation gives CASNLGGNPNYGYTF.